One and the same sample provided the 13 T cell receptor beta chains below, sequenced in a study of blood T cells in healthy people across ages. It was with a sample-barcoded 5' primer and a J-beta primer mix that a second PCR of roughly 7 to 11 cycles was run. One entry per CDR3 protein results from TCRdb running MiXCR on the 5' RACE reads. The sample records some 800,000 distinct CDR3 sequences, about 42% being singletons. Sequences were obtained from blood. The origin of the receptors is a man in his 60s in good health.

The chain joins TRBV20-1 to TRBJ2-3; D may correspond to TRBD1 or TRBD2 (6 bases each). The CDR3 contains 16 residues. Trimming removed 5 bases from V and 2 bases from J, with 20 bases in between. Germline CDR1 DFQATT, CDR2 SNEGSKA (reference sequence). DNA of the CDR3: TGCAGTGCTTATACGGGGGCCCTTTCCTCCACAGATACGCAGTATTTT. Translated: CSAYTGALSSTDTQYF.

This clonotype was counted only a few times. The CDR3 coding sequence is TGTGCCAGCAGGGGGGCAGGGGCCAACTCCTACGAGCAGTACTTC. This sequence encodes CASRGAGANSYEQYF. V is TRBV2 and J is TRBJ2-7; weak D call: TRBD1 (6 bases). The germline CDR1 and CDR2 sequences are SNHLY and FYNNEI. V was cut by 6 bases and J by 0 bases, with 15 bases left in between. The CDR3 length is 15 residues.

The chain carries TRBV7-2 and TRBJ2-1; no firm D call. The CDR3 has 15 amino acids. V was pared by 3 bases and J by 0 bases, with 9 bases between. Looked up from germline, CDR1 is SGHTA and CDR2 is FQGNSA. The CDR3 sequence: CASSFRSSSYNEQFF. For the CDR3, the DNA is TGTGCCAGCAGCTTTAGGAGTAGCTCCTACAATGAGCAGTTCTTC.

The V gene is TRBV29-1, the J gene TRBJ1-2; the D is unclear. V was trimmed by 6 bases and J by 8 bases, leaving 16 bases between them. Germline values: CDR1 SQVTM, CDR2 ANQGSEA. The CDR3 is made up of 12 amino acids. The DNA for the CDR3 is TGCAGCGTCGAGAGGACCTCCGACGGCTACACCTTC. This encodes CSVERTSDGYTF.

The chain links TRBV6-2 or TRBV6-3 to TRBJ2-3, with a possible D match to TRBD2 (5 bases). Trimming stripped 11 bases from V and 4 bases from J, with 19 bases between. The V gene's germline CDR1 is MNHEY and CDR2 SVGEGT. The CDR3 has 14 residues. CDR3 sequence: CAARRAARADTQYF. CDR3 DNA sequence: TGTGCCGCAAGACGGGCCGCGAGGGCAGATACGCAGTATTTT.

This clonotype was counted a few times. The chain couples TRBV24-1 to TRBJ2-3; tentatively, D is TRBD2 (5 bases). The CDR3 consists of 16 residues. With 3 bases removed from V and 6 bases from J, the gap between germline ends came to 18 bases. The V gene's germline CDR1 is KGHDR and CDR2 SFDVKD. As DNA, the CDR3 is TGTGCCACCAGTGATCCCCGGGCCGGGGAGTGGGATACGCAGTATTTT. It specifies CATSDPRAGEWDTQYF.

This clonotype has ten or more counts. This chain connects TRBV29-1 to TRBJ2-5; D may be TRBD1 (5 bases). Trimming cost V 8 bases and J 2 bases, with 15 bases left between them. CDR1 SQVTM and CDR2 ANQGSEA come from the germline V gene. CDR3 length: 13 residues. The chain's CDR3 is CSFWGTEQETQYF. The DNA of the CDR3 is TGCAGCTTCTGGGGCACGGAGCAAGAGACCCAGTACTTC.

Here the CDR3 reads CASRIWESGQVNTDTQYF. CDR3 coding DNA: TGCGCCAGCAGAATTTGGGAATCGGGACAGGTTAACACAGATACGCAGTATTTT. The chain carries TRBV5-1 and TRBJ2-3; 8 nucleotides match TRBD1. Per the germline V gene, CDR1 is SGHRS and CDR2 is YFSETQ. J lost 2 bases, V lost 5 bases, and 16 bases had no gene match. The CDR3 runs 18 residues.

The CDR3 DNA reads as TGTGCCAGCAGCCCCCGCCGGGCGGAGGATACGCAGTATTTT. Translation: CASSPRRAEDTQYF. V and J are TRBV7-2 and TRBJ2-3; D not resolved. This CDR3 contains 14 residues. V lost 5 bases, J lost 6 bases, and 15 bases lay in between. CDR1 SGHTA and CDR2 FQGNSA come from the germline V gene.

V is TRBV3-1 and J is TRBJ2-2, with unresolved D. This CDR3 has 13 residues. The V end lost 1 base, the J end lost 6 bases, and 6 bases lay between the germline ends. CDR1 and CDR2 from the germline V gene are LGHDT and YNNKEL (reference sequence). The CDR3 reads CASSQADPGELFF. The CDR3 coding sequence is TGTGCCAGCAGCCAAGCCGATCCCGGGGAGCTGTTTTTT.

This clonotype turned up a few times. The rearrangement links TRBV6-1 to TRBJ2-5; D may be TRBD1 (5 bases). In germline, CDR1 is MNHNS, CDR2 SASEGT. The CDR3 loop spans 13 amino acids. V lost 10 bases and J 5 bases, leaving 17 bases between the germline ends. The CDR3 region is CATTLKGRETQYF. CDR3 DNA sequence: TGTGCCACCACTCTGAAGGGGCGGGAGACCCAGTACTTC.

This clonotype came up a few times. The chain uses TRBV11-2 and TRBJ2-3, with D maybe TRBD2 (7 bases). Between the trimmed V and J ends, which lost 1 base and 3 bases, there was a span of 14 bases. Per the germline V gene, CDR1 is SGHAT and CDR2 is FQNNGV. This CDR3 is built from 16 residues. CDR3 sequence (DNA): TGTGCCAGCAGCTTAGTAGGGGGGGCGCCGACAGATACGCAGTATTTT. It encodes CASSLVGGAPTDTQYF.

The V call is TRBV6-6, the J call TRBJ1-1; no clear D gene. CDR1 and CDR2 (germline): MNHNY, SVGAGI (reference sequence). Between the trimmed V and J ends, which lost 6 bases and 2 bases, there was a span of 7 bases. The CDR3 is made up of 12 amino acids. The CDR3 DNA follows: TGTGCCAGCAGCATTGAAAACACTGAAGCTTTCTTT. Translating it yields CASSIENTEAFF.